The next 18 T cell receptor beta chains were all read from a single sample in a study of blood T cell repertoires in COVID-19. The repertoire was sequenced with immunoSEQ multiplex PCR; TCRdb's copy has only in-frame clones and lacks some. The sample consists of some 120,000 clones, about 84% of them appearing once. The sequenced material came from peripheral blood. The receptors shown here come from a woman aged 55-69 years with acute or convalescent COVID-19.

This sequence joins TRBV11-2 and TRBJ2-7; D uncertain. This CDR3 contains 16 residues. V was shortened by 3 bases and J by 4 bases, with 19 bases between the two germline ends. Germline lookup yields CDR1 SGHAT and CDR2 FQNNGV. The CDR3 protein is CASSLGDTILLYEQYF. For the CDR3, the DNA is TGTGCCAGCAGCTTGGGTGACACCATCTTGTTATACGAGCAGTACTTC.

V and J are TRBV5-4 and TRBJ2-1, with TRBD1 identical over 8 bases. This CDR3 has 17 residues. The trim removed 3 bases at V and 0 bases at J, leaving 8 bases unmatched. Germline V lookup: CDR1 SGHNT, CDR2 YYREEE (reference sequence). CDR3 coding DNA: TGTGCCAGCAGCTCCTGGACAGGGCTTAGCTCCTACAATGAGCAGTTCTTC. Translation gives CASSSWTGLSSYNEQFF. The complete variable domain, with remaining parts taken from reference TRBV5-4 and TRBJ2-1, reads ETGVTQSPTHLIKTRGQQVTLRCSSQSGHNTVSWYQQALGQGPQFIFQYYREEENGRGNFPPRFSGLQFPNYSSELNVNALELDDSALYLCASSSWTGLSSYNEQFFGPGTRLTVL.

The chain recombines TRBV12-3 or TRBV12-4 with TRBJ1-1; D remains unclear. V lost 5 bases and J 10 bases, leaving 14 bases between the germline ends. This CDR3 is 12 amino acids long. Here the CDR3 reads CASSDDGGRAFF. Here the CDR3 DNA reads TGTGCCAGCAGTGATGACGGAGGGCGAGCTTTCTTT.

This chain joins TRBV2 and TRBJ1-1, with D perhaps TRBD1 (5 bases). CDR1 and CDR2 (germline): SNHLY, FYNNEI. The CDR3 contains 15 residues. Trimming shortened V by 4 bases and J by 1 base, and 13 bases separated the two germline ends. Here the CDR3 reads CASSVPRASNTEAFF. CDR3 nucleotides: TGTGCCAGCAGTGTCCCCAGGGCCTCGAACACTGAAGCTTTCTTT.

The chain uses TRBV7-2 and TRBJ1-4, with D perhaps TRBD1 (6 bases). The germline CDR1 and CDR2 sequences are SGHTA and FQGNSA. CDR3 length equals 15 residues. The V end was cut by 6 bases, the J end by 3 bases, with 14 bases between. As DNA, the CDR3 is TGTGCCAGCAGTCCTAGAGAGGGGGCTAATGAAAAACTGTTTTTT. Protein sequence: CASSPREGANEKLFF.

This rearrangement joins TRBV29-1 to TRBJ1-1, with a possible D match to TRBD1 (5 bases). This CDR3 region has 12 residues. Germline V CDR1 and CDR2: SQVTM, ANQGSEA. Trimming took 6 bases from V and 4 from J, leaving 12 bases between them. The CDR3 is CSVAGSGTEAFF. As DNA, the CDR3 is TGCAGCGTCGCAGGGTCGGGCACTGAAGCTTTCTTT.

The chain couples TRBV6-1 to TRBJ1-3; perhaps TRBD1 as D (6 bases). Trimming took off 0 bases at V and 2 bases at J, with 8 bases between the two ends. The CDR3 spans 15 residues. Germline-derived CDR1 and CDR2 are MNHNS and SASEGT. The CDR3 spells CASSEANRAGNTIYF. The CDR3 DNA is TGTGCCAGCAGTGAAGCCAACAGGGCTGGAAACACCATATATTTT.

The rearrangement links TRBV7-8 to TRBJ1-6; perhaps TRBD1 as D (6 bases). The CDR3 has 15 residues. Germline CDR1 is SGHVS and CDR2 is FQNEAQ. The V gene lost 2 bases and the J gene lost 7 bases, with 12 bases spanning the gap. CDR3 in DNA: TGTGCCAGCAGCTTACTCGACAGGACAAATTCACCCCTCCACTTT. Translation: CASSLLDRTNSPLHF.

The rearrangement uses TRBV27 and TRBJ1-1; D may be TRBD1 (6 bases). Germline V gene sequence: CDR1 MNHEY, CDR2 SMNVEV (reference sequence). V lost 3 bases and J lost 0, with 23 bases in between. This CDR3 comprises 19 residues. CDR3 residues: CASSFRGTARTAMNTEAFF. As DNA, the CDR3 is TGTGCCAGCAGTTTTAGGGGAACCGCGCGGACAGCGATGAACACTGAAGCTTTCTTT.

The rearrangement links TRBV2 to TRBJ2-1; D gene uncertain. The CDR3 is made up of 17 amino acids. CDR1 SNHLY and CDR2 FYNNEI come from the germline V gene. Trimming stripped 3 bases from V and 0 bases from J, with 15 bases between. The CDR3 bases are TGTGCCAGCAGTGAGGTTTCGGAGCTAACCTCCTACAATGAGCAGTTCTTC. Residues: CASSEVSELTSYNEQFF.

The V call is TRBV6-5, the J call TRBJ2-5; no firm D call. The CDR3 is made up of 13 amino acids. The germline CDR1 and CDR2 sequences are MNHEY and SVGAGI. V was trimmed by 8 bases and J by 2 bases, leaving 12 bases between them. CDR3 region: CASGSFPQETQYF. The CDR3 DNA reads as TGTGCCAGCGGTAGCTTCCCTCAAGAGACCCAGTACTTC.

V is TRBV20-1 and J is TRBJ2-1; TRBD2 matches at 8 bases. The CDR3 contains 15 residues. Per germline, CDR1 DFQATT and CDR2 SNEGSKA (reference sequence). V lost 3 bases to trimming and J lost 2 bases; unmatched junction nucleotides: 6. CDR3 bases: TGCAGTGCTAGTCCGGGACTAGAAGCCTACAATGAGCAGTTCTTC. Translating gives CSASPGLEAYNEQFF.

The J gene is TRBJ1-3, the V gene TRBV7-6; perhaps TRBD1 as D (6 bases). Between the trimmed V and J ends, which lost 5 bases and 1 base, there was a span of 21 bases. In germline, CDR1 is SGHVS, CDR2 FNYEAQ. This CDR3 comprises 18 residues. CDR3 nucleotides: TGTGCCAGCAGCCCCTGGGGTTCCGACAGGCAGTCTGGAAACACCATATATTTT. Its protein is CASSPWGSDRQSGNTIYF.

V is TRBV29-1 and J is TRBJ1-4, with D hard to call. V gave up 0 bases and J gave up 8 bases, with 7 bases separating them. CDR1 SQVTM and CDR2 ANQGSEA come from the germline V gene. This CDR3 has 12 residues. This CDR3 reads CSVEEGAEKLFF. CDR3 DNA sequence: TGCAGCGTTGAAGAGGGAGCAGAAAAACTGTTTTTT.

The rearrangement links TRBV20-1 to TRBJ2-1; 12 bases line up with TRBD2. There are 14 residues in the CDR3. Germline loops: CDR1 DFQATT, CDR2 SNEGSKA (reference sequence). V was clipped by 3 bases and J by 8 bases; unmatched bases: 5. The DNA of the CDR3 is TGCAGTGCTAGTAAACTAGCGGGGGGATATGAGCAGTTCTTC. This encodes CSASKLAGGYEQFF.

The sample holds a few counts of this clone. Different DNA sequences within this sample yield the same CDR3. V and J are TRBV30 and TRBJ2-3; 7 bases fit TRBD1. V trimming: 0 bases; J trimming: 3 bases; junction bases outside the gene matches: 0. This CDR3 spans 13 amino acids. Germline assignment: CDR1 GTSNPN and CDR2 SVGIG (reference sequence). The CDR3 here is CAWSVTGTDTQYF. CDR3 DNA sequence: TGTGCCTGGAGTGTGACAGGGACAGATACGCAGTATTTT. Full variable domain (outside the CDR3, taken from reference TRBV30 and TRBJ2-3): SQTIHQWPATLVQPVGSPLSLECTVEGTSNPNLYWYRQAAGRGLQLLFYSVGIGQISSEVPQNLSASRPQDRQFILSSKKLLLSDSGFYLCAWSVTGTDTQYFGPGTRLTVL.

This clone occurred once. The chain links TRBV19 to TRBJ1-5; D possibly corresponds to TRBD1 (6 bases). Germline loops: CDR1 LNHDA, CDR2 SQIVND (reference sequence). The CDR3 runs 12 residues. The V end lost 4 bases, the J end lost 14 bases, and 15 bases lay between the germline ends. This chain's CDR3 is CASSTQQGIKHF. CDR3 DNA: TGTGCCAGTAGTACTCAACAGGGAATAAAGCATTTT. Variable domain in full (rest from reference TRBV19 and TRBJ1-5): DGGITQSPKYLFRKEGQNVTLSCEQNLNHDAMYWYRQDPGQGLRLIYYSQIVNDFQKGDIAEGYSVSREKKESFPLTVTSAQKNPTAFYLCASSTQQGIKHFGDGTRLSIL.

This chain joins TRBV5-6 and TRBJ1-4; D remains ambiguous. Germline CDR1 reads SGHDT; CDR2 reads YYEEEE. Trimming removed 4 bases from V and 6 bases from J, with 13 bases in between. This CDR3 has 14 amino acids. The CDR3 sequence: CASSEARLDEKLFF. CDR3 nucleotides: TGTGCCAGCAGCGAGGCAAGGTTGGATGAAAAACTGTTTTTT.